The rows below give T cell receptor beta chains drawn from one sample of a study of post-analysis software for immune sequencing data. Each CDR3 protein gets one entry after TCRdb re-called the PCR reads with MiXCR. In the table there are about 760,000 distinct CDR3 sequences, roughly 29% of which are singletons. Sequenced input: blood. The receptors stem from a girl aged 10-17 years with multiple sclerosis. Both conserved end residues are part of each CDR3. D genes are given only for firm matches. Expanded clones are given a class, and other clones once, few, many or no size at all.

size	D	V	J	DNA	CDR3
.	.	TRBV6-1	TRBJ2-1	TGTGCCAGCAGTGAGGTTTCAAGGGGTGCGATGTTCTTC	CASSEVSRGAMFF
few	.	TRBV5-4	TRBJ2-5	TGTGCCAGCAGCGGGCCGGGAAGGGAGACCCAGTACTTC	CASSGPGRETQYF
few	.	TRBV2	TRBJ2-1	TGTGCCAGCAGGGGTATTCCGACCGGTGAGCAGTTCTTC	CASRGIPTGEQFF
.	TRBD2	TRBV5-4	TRBJ2-5	TGTGCCAGCAGCTTAAAGCGGGGCACCACCCAAGAGACCCAGTACTTC	CASSLKRGTTQETQYF
.	TRBD2	TRBV11-2	TRBJ2-3	TGTGCCAGCCGCCGTCAGGGACTAGCGGGAACAATCTCACTCACAGATACGCAGTATTTT	CASRRQGLAGTISLTDTQYF
.	.	TRBV15	TRBJ1-5	TGTGCCACCAGCGCCGTAAATCAGCCCCAGCATTTT	CATSAVNQPQHF
.	TRBD1	TRBV10-3	TRBJ1-1	TGTGCCATCGCGGGACAAGGGGGCGCTGAAGCTTTCTTT	CAIAGQGGAEAFF
.	.	TRBV24-1	TRBJ1-4	TGTGCCACCAGTGATAACAGGGACTTATCTGAAAAACTGTTTTTT	CATSDNRDLSEKLFF
.	.	TRBV7-2	TRBJ2-7	TGTGCCTGCAGCTTTAACGCAGGGGCCTCCTACGAGCAGTACTTC	CACSFNAGASYEQYF
.	.	TRBV29-1	TRBJ2-6	TGCAGCGTTGGGGGTCGGTTCTCTGGGGCCAACGTCCTGACTTTC	CSVGGRFSGANVLTF
.	TRBD2	TRBV12-3/TRBV12-4	TRBJ2-1	TGTGCCAGCAGTTCGGGGGGACGTGCGCTCTACAATGAGCAGTTCTTC	CASSSGGRALYNEQFF